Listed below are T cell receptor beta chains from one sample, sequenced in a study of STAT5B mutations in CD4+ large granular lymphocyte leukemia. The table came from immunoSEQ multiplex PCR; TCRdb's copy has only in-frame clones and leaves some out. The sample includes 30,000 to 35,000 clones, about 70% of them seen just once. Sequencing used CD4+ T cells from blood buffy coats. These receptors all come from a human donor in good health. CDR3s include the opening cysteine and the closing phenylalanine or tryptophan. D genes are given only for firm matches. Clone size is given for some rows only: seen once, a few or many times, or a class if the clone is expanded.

CDR3 protein: CASSPPGTGTGELFF; CDR3 DNA: TGTGCCAGCAGCCCGCCCGGGACAGGCACCGGGGAGCTGTTTTTT; J gene: TRBJ2-2; V gene: TRBV11-2; clone size: NA; D gene: TRBD1
CDR3 protein: CSAAGTGGARGYIEQYF; CDR3 DNA: TGCAGCGCCGCCGGGACAGGGGGCGCAAGGGGCTATATCGAGCAGTACTTC; J gene: TRBJ2-7; V gene: TRBV29-1; clone size: NA; D gene: TRBD1
CDR3 protein: CASSSPVRLYGYTF; CDR3 DNA: TGTGCCAGCAGCTCCCCGGTGAGACTCTATGGCTACACCTTC; J gene: TRBJ1-2; V gene: TRBV7-2; clone size: once; D gene: NA
CDR3 protein: CASRGQANTGELFF; CDR3 DNA: TGTGCCAGCAGGGGACAGGCGAACACCGGGGAGCTGTTTTTT; J gene: TRBJ2-2; V gene: TRBV9; clone size: few; D gene: TRBD1
CDR3 protein: CASSLQGQNTEAFF; CDR3 DNA: TGTGCCAGCAGTTTACAGGGTCAGAACACTGAAGCTTTCTTT; J gene: TRBJ1-1; V gene: TRBV7-6; clone size: once; D gene: NA
CDR3 protein: CASSLRGLAGSSSYEQYF; CDR3 DNA: TGTGCCAGCAGCTTGAGGGGACTAGCGGGTTCTAGCTCCTACGAGCAGTACTTC; J gene: TRBJ2-7; V gene: TRBV11-3; clone size: NA; D gene: TRBD2
CDR3 protein: CASSPAGGLGNTEAFF; CDR3 DNA: TGTGCCAGCTCACCGGCAGGGGGCCTGGGGAACACTGAAGCTTTCTTT; J gene: TRBJ1-1; V gene: TRBV18; clone size: NA; D gene: TRBD1
CDR3 protein: CASSEWGSNQPQHF; CDR3 DNA: TGTGCCAGCAGTGAATGGGGGAGCAATCAGCCCCAGCATTTT; J gene: TRBJ1-5; V gene: TRBV6-1; clone size: NA; D gene: NA
CDR3 protein: CASILGGRFSHQPQHF; CDR3 DNA: TGCGCCAGCATCCTGGGGGGACGGTTTTCCCATCAGCCCCAGCATTTT; J gene: TRBJ1-5; V gene: TRBV5-1; clone size: few; D gene: NA
CDR3 protein: CAIPRDKNTDTQYF; CDR3 DNA: TGTGCCATACCGAGGGACAAAAACACAGATACGCAGTATTTT; J gene: TRBJ2-3; V gene: TRBV5-4; clone size: NA; D gene: NA
CDR3 protein: CASREQQGGTEAFF; CDR3 DNA: TGTGCCAGCAGGGAACAACAGGGGGGCACTGAAGCTTTCTTT; J gene: TRBJ1-1; V gene: TRBV2; clone size: few; D gene: TRBD1
CDR3 protein: CASSEPRQGITYEQYF; CDR3 DNA: TGTGCCAGCAGTGAACCGCGACAGGGAATTACCTACGAGCAGTACTTC; J gene: TRBJ2-7; V gene: TRBV6-1; clone size: few; D gene: TRBD1
CDR3 protein: CASSLPGGANEQFF; CDR3 DNA: TGCGCCAGCAGCTTGCCGGGGGGAGCCAATGAGCAGTTCTTC; J gene: TRBJ2-1; V gene: TRBV5-1; clone size: NA; D gene: TRBD2
CDR3 protein: CSVESVRQRGTEAFF; CDR3 DNA: TGCAGCGTTGAATCGGTGCGGCAGCGGGGAACTGAAGCTTTCTTT; J gene: TRBJ1-1; V gene: TRBV29-1; clone size: NA; D gene: NA
CDR3 protein: CASTSGVTDTQYF; CDR3 DNA: TGTGCCAGCACCTCTGGGGTCACAGATACGCAGTATTTT; J gene: TRBJ2-3; V gene: TRBV18; clone size: NA; D gene: NA
CDR3 protein: CASSEGRGTDTQYF; CDR3 DNA: TGCGCCAGCAGTGAAGGGCGAGGCACAGATACGCAGTATTTT; J gene: TRBJ2-3; V gene: TRBV10-2; clone size: NA; D gene: NA
CDR3 protein: CASRDDSSLGYTF; CDR3 DNA: TGTGCCAGCAGGGACGACTCGTCCCTGGGCTACACCTTC; J gene: TRBJ1-2; V gene: TRBV9; clone size: NA; D gene: NA
CDR3 protein: CATRGQSGQGGSPLHF; CDR3 DNA: TGTGCCACCAGGGGACAATCGGGACAGGGAGGTTCACCCCTCCACTTT; J gene: TRBJ1-6; V gene: TRBV27; clone size: NA; D gene: TRBD1
CDR3 protein: CASSDRQYSNQPQHF; CDR3 DNA: TGTGCCAGCAGTGATAGACAGTATAGCAATCAGCCCCAGCATTTT; J gene: TRBJ1-5; V gene: TRBV6-1; clone size: NA; D gene: NA
CDR3 protein: CASSLGQGASETQYF; CDR3 DNA: TGCGCCAGCAGCTTGGGACAGGGGGCAAGTGAGACCCAGTACTTC; J gene: TRBJ2-5; V gene: TRBV5-1; clone size: NA; D gene: TRBD1
CDR3 protein: CASSHDGTGREKLFF; CDR3 DNA: TGCGCCAGCAGCCACGACGGGACAGGGCGTGAAAAACTGTTTTTT; J gene: TRBJ1-4; V gene: TRBV4-1; clone size: NA; D gene: TRBD1
CDR3 protein: CASSPQGLDEKLFF; CDR3 DNA: TGTGCCAGCTCGCCTCAGGGATTGGATGAAAAACTGTTTTTT; J gene: TRBJ1-4; V gene: TRBV18; clone size: NA; D gene: NA
CDR3 protein: CASADRGTNTEAFF; CDR3 DNA: TGTGCCAGCGCAGACAGGGGAACGAACACTGAAGCTTTCTTT; J gene: TRBJ1-1; V gene: TRBV2; clone size: few; D gene: TRBD1
CDR3 protein: CASSSQGGSYNSPLHF; CDR3 DNA: TGTGCCAGCAGCTCGCAGGGGGGGTCCTATAATTCACCCCTCCACTTT; J gene: TRBJ1-6; V gene: TRBV7-9; clone size: NA; D gene: TRBD1
CDR3 protein: CASSLRGAENIQYF; CDR3 DNA: TGTGCCAGCAGCCTGAGGGGGGCGGAAAACATTCAGTACTTC; J gene: TRBJ2-4; V gene: TRBV7-8; clone size: NA; D gene: NA
CDR3 protein: CASSVDDRYSNQPQHF; CDR3 DNA: TGTGCCAGCAGTGTCGACGATAGATATAGCAATCAGCCCCAGCATTTT; J gene: TRBJ1-5; V gene: TRBV6-4; clone size: NA; D gene: NA
CDR3 protein: CASADRAGSPLHF; CDR3 DNA: TGTGCCAGCGCGGACAGGGCGGGTTCACCCCTCCACTTT; J gene: TRBJ1-6; V gene: TRBV25-1; clone size: NA; D gene: TRBD1
CDR3 protein: CAINSQGPAGTEAFF; CDR3 DNA: TGTGCCATCAATTCGCAGGGCCCGGCGGGCACTGAAGCTTTCTTT; J gene: TRBJ1-1; V gene: TRBV10-3; clone size: NA; D gene: NA
CDR3 protein: CASTPNGLAGVDEQFF; CDR3 DNA: TGTGCCAGCACCCCCAATGGACTAGCGGGGGTCGATGAGCAGTTCTTC; J gene: TRBJ2-1; V gene: TRBV7-3; clone size: NA; D gene: TRBD2
CDR3 protein: CASSPYTVGEGYTF; CDR3 DNA: TGTGCCAGCTCACCTTACACTGTCGGGGAAGGCTACACCTTC; J gene: TRBJ1-2; V gene: TRBV18; clone size: NA; D gene: NA
CDR3 protein: CASSQQGQSNTGELFF; CDR3 DNA: TGTGCCAGCAGCCAACAGGGACAATCGAACACCGGGGAGCTGTTTTTT; J gene: TRBJ2-2; V gene: TRBV14; clone size: NA; D gene: NA
CDR3 protein: CASTLKGGTSGPETQYF; CDR3 DNA: TGTGCCAGCACTCTAAAAGGAGGGACTAGCGGGCCAGAGACCCAGTACTTC; J gene: TRBJ2-5; V gene: TRBV25-1; clone size: NA; D gene: TRBD2
CDR3 protein: CASQTDTFEAEAFF; CDR3 DNA: TGTGCCAGCCAGACGGATACTTTTGAAGCTGAAGCTTTCTTT; J gene: TRBJ1-1; V gene: TRBV25-1; clone size: NA; D gene: NA
CDR3 protein: CSVVPSLGTDTQYF; CDR3 DNA: TGCAGCGTCGTCCCTAGCCTGGGGACAGATACGCAGTATTTT; J gene: TRBJ2-3; V gene: TRBV29-1; clone size: NA; D gene: NA
CDR3 protein: CASSLASSGGAGDTQYF; CDR3 DNA: TGTGCCAGCAGCTTGGCCTCTAGCGGGGGGGCCGGAGATACGCAGTATTTT; J gene: TRBJ2-3; V gene: TRBV5-5; clone size: NA; D gene: TRBD2
CDR3 protein: CSVEAGTSGGHEQFF; CDR3 DNA: TGCAGCGTTGAAGCCGGGACTAGCGGGGGCCATGAGCAGTTCTTC; J gene: TRBJ2-1; V gene: TRBV29-1; clone size: NA; D gene: TRBD2
CDR3 protein: CASSAGIGLETQYF; CDR3 DNA: TGTGCCAGCAGCGCTGGTATTGGCCTGGAGACCCAGTACTTC; J gene: TRBJ2-5; V gene: TRBV11-3; clone size: NA; D gene: NA
CDR3 protein: CASSERGAGELFF; CDR3 DNA: TGTGCCAGCAGTGAACGGGGAGCCGGGGAGCTGTTTTTT; J gene: TRBJ2-2; V gene: TRBV25-1; clone size: few; D gene: NA
CDR3 protein: CASSFRDPNYGYTF; CDR3 DNA: TGTGCCAGCAGTTTCAGGGATCCAAACTATGGCTACACCTTC; J gene: TRBJ1-2; V gene: TRBV27; clone size: NA; D gene: NA
CDR3 protein: CASSLAGGQGQQYF; CDR3 DNA: TGTGCCAGCAGCTTAGCGGGCGGCCAAGGGCAGCAGTACTTC; J gene: TRBJ2-7; V gene: TRBV7-9; clone size: few; D gene: NA
CDR3 protein: CASRSGLAGAGANVLTF; CDR3 DNA: TGTGCCAGCAGGTCCGGACTGGCCGGGGCGGGGGCCAACGTCCTGACTTTC; J gene: TRBJ2-6; V gene: TRBV2; clone size: few; D gene: NA
CDR3 protein: CASSLGGGGETQYF; CDR3 DNA: TGTGCCAGCAGCTTGGGCGGGGGAGGAGAGACCCAGTACTTC; J gene: TRBJ2-5; V gene: TRBV5-6; clone size: NA; D gene: TRBD2
CDR3 protein: CASSQGAGQGNYGYTF; CDR3 DNA: TGTGCCAGCAGCCAAGGGGCAGGACAGGGAAATTATGGCTACACCTTC; J gene: TRBJ1-2; V gene: TRBV4-2; clone size: NA; D gene: TRBD1
CDR3 protein: CASSTSGGYNEQFF; CDR3 DNA: TGTGCCAGCTCAACTAGCGGGGGATACAATGAGCAGTTCTTC; J gene: TRBJ2-1; V gene: TRBV18; clone size: once; D gene: TRBD2
CDR3 protein: CASSLGGTKSEAFF; CDR3 DNA: TGTGCCAGCAGCTTAGGGGGGACCAAATCTGAAGCTTTCTTT; J gene: TRBJ1-1; V gene: TRBV7-2; clone size: few; D gene: NA
CDR3 protein: CASSLDSVSGLFTDTQYF; CDR3 DNA: TGCGCCAGCAGCTTGGATAGCGTTTCGGGTCTGTTCACAGATACGCAGTATTTT; J gene: TRBJ2-3; V gene: TRBV5-1; clone size: NA; D gene: NA
CDR3 protein: CASSYPDRPYEQYF; CDR3 DNA: TGTGCCAGCAGTTACCCCGACAGGCCCTACGAGCAGTACTTC; J gene: TRBJ2-7; V gene: TRBV6-6; clone size: NA; D gene: NA
CDR3 protein: CASSRGEGGYTF; CDR3 DNA: TGTGCCAGCAGTAGGGGGGAGGGTGGCTACACCTTC; J gene: TRBJ1-2; V gene: TRBV2; clone size: NA; D gene: NA
CDR3 protein: CAISEYDEQYF; CDR3 DNA: TGTGCCATCAGTGAGTATGACGAGCAGTACTTC; J gene: TRBJ2-7; V gene: TRBV10-3; clone size: NA; D gene: NA
CDR3 protein: CASSPDRDYGYTF; CDR3 DNA: TGTGCCAGCAGTCCGGACAGGGACTATGGCTACACCTTC; J gene: TRBJ1-2; V gene: TRBV6-1; clone size: NA; D gene: TRBD1
CDR3 protein: CASSFDRAETQYF; CDR3 DNA: TGTGCCAGCAGCTTTGACAGGGCGGAGACCCAGTACTTC; J gene: TRBJ2-5; V gene: TRBV5-5; clone size: NA; D gene: TRBD1
CDR3 protein: CARGTSGGAPYEQYF; CDR3 DNA: TGTGCCAGGGGGACTAGCGGGGGGGCCCCCTACGAGCAGTACTTC; J gene: TRBJ2-7; V gene: TRBV19; clone size: NA; D gene: TRBD2